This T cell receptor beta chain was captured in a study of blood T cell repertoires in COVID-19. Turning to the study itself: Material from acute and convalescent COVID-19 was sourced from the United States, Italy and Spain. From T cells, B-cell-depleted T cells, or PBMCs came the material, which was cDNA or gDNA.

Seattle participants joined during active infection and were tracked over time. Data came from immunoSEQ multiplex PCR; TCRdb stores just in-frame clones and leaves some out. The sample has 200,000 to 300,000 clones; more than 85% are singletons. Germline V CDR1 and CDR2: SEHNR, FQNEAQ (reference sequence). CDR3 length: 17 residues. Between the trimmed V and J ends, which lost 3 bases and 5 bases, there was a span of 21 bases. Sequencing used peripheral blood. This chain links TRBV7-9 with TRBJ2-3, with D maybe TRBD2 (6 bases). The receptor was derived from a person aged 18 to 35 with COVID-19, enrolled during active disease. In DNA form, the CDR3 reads TGTGCCAGCAGCTTGCCCAGGGACTCCCTGCAAGAAGATACGCAGTATTTT. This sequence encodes CASSLPRDSLQEDTQYF.